The rows below give T cell receptor beta chains drawn from one sample of a study of cytomegalovirus exposure and HLA in healthy donors. Sequencing used immunoSEQ multiplex PCR; TCRdb keeps in-frame clones, though not all of them. The table includes approximately 46,000 clones, roughly 92% detected once. Sequencing was done on a sample of PBMCs. The source is a man aged 18 to 29 in good health and CMV-seronegative. CDR3s include the opening cysteine and the closing phenylalanine or tryptophan. The order of the fields is V gene, J gene, clone size, D gene, CDR3 protein, CDR3 DNA. A D gene is named only where the DNA matches it firmly. A row's size may be missing; if present it is once, few, many or a size class.

TRBV9,TRBJ2-2,.,.,CASSSIQGEGGELFF,TGTGCCAGCAGCTCGATACAGGGGGAGGGCGGGGAGCTGTTTTTT
TRBV19,TRBJ2-5,.,.,CATSTGSQETQYF,TGTGCCACGAGTACGGGATCCCAAGAGACCCAGTACTTC
TRBV28,TRBJ1-4,.,.,CASSWGRGALEKLFF,TGTGCCAGCAGTTGGGGGCGAGGGGCGCTTGAAAAACTGTTTTTT
TRBV11-1,TRBJ2-7,.,TRBD2,CASSLAPGGRGRQYEQYF,TGTGCCAGCAGCTTAGCCCCCGGGGGACGCGGGAGGCAATACGAGCAGTACTTC
TRBV5-6,TRBJ1-5,.,.,CASSQSPGGVSQPQHF,TGTGCCAGCAGCCAAAGCCCCGGGGGTGTTAGTCAGCCCCAGCATTTT
TRBV9,TRBJ2-7,few,TRBD2,CASSVVAGALSYEQYF,TGTGCCAGCAGCGTAGTAGCGGGAGCCCTCTCCTACGAGCAGTACTTC
TRBV4-1,TRBJ2-7,.,.,CASSQVVTGSYEQYF,TGCGCCAGCAGCCAAGTAGTAACTGGCTCCTACGAGCAGTACTTC
TRBV6-5,TRBJ1-1,.,TRBD1,CASRTDRGSNTEAFF,TGTGCCAGCAGGACAGACAGGGGATCGAACACTGAAGCTTTCTTT
TRBV5-1,TRBJ1-1,.,.,CASSLAEGASEAFF,TGCGCCAGCAGCTTGGCGGAAGGGGCCAGTGAAGCTTTCTTT
TRBV5-4,TRBJ2-7,.,TRBD2,CASSPGLAGEGWRYEQYF,TGTGCCAGCAGCCCGGGACTAGCGGGAGAAGGGTGGCGGTACGAGCAGTACTTC
TRBV10-2,TRBJ1-1,.,TRBD1,CASNRQGLSNENTEAFF,TGCGCCAGCAATAGACAGGGCCTCTCTAACGAGAACACTGAAGCTTTCTTT
TRBV11-3,TRBJ2-7,.,TRBD2,CASSDASGNPSLDEQYF,TGTGCGAGCTCCGATGCCAGCGGGAACCCCTCGTTAGACGAGCAGTACTTC
TRBV6-1,TRBJ1-1,.,.,CASSGHSKPGTEAFF,TGTGCCAGCAGTGGACACTCAAAACCGGGAACTGAAGCTTTCTTT
TRBV29-1,TRBJ1-4,.,.,CSVAPVSANEKLFF,TGCAGCGTTGCCCCGGTGTCGGCTAATGAAAAACTGTTTTTT
TRBV27,TRBJ2-7,.,.,CASSGHLSYEQYF,TGTGCCAGCTCGGGACACCTCTCCTACGAGCAGTACTTC
TRBV4-1,TRBJ2-7,.,.,CASSQAESSYEQYF,TGCGCCAGCAGCCAAGCGGAGAGCTCCTACGAGCAGTACTTC